The 14 T cell receptor beta chains given below trace back to one sample, sequenced in a study of breast tumors, draining lymph nodes, adjacent tissues. Axillary draining lymph nodes of breast cancer patients supplied the node samples. TCRdb itself ran the multiplex PCR reads through MiXCR, one entry per CDR3 protein. The sample lists tens of thousands of distinct CDR3 sequences; under 25% were seen once. The sample consisted of axillary lymph node tissue. These receptor sequences come from a female donor with breast cancer. Some clones in this sample may be carry-over from other donors' samples.

This clonotype was counted many times. V and J are TRBV20-1 and TRBJ2-1; the D is unclear. Germline values: CDR1 DFQATT, CDR2 SNEGSKA (reference sequence). This CDR3 comprises 16 residues. The V gene lost 0 bases and the J gene lost 2 bases, with 14 bases spanning the gap. In DNA, the CDR3 is TGCAGTGCTAGAGATCAGGAGAGAATCACCTACAATGAGCAGTTCTTC. Translated, it gives CSARDQERITYNEQFF.

This clonotype was detected many times. The J gene is TRBJ2-5, the V gene TRBV6-5; 8 positions match TRBD2. With V trimmed by 6 bases and J by 5 bases, 8 bases remained unmatched. The CDR3 is 14 residues long. Germline CDR1 is MNHEY and CDR2 is SVGAGI. The CDR3 nucleotides read TGTGCCAGCAGAACACTAGCGGAACGGGAGACCCAGTACTTC. Protein: CASRTLAERETQYF.

This clonotype was seen at least ten times. The CDR3 nucleotides are TGTGCCAGCAGTGAGACTTTAGGGCGGCATGAGCAGTTCTTC. This sequence encodes CASSETLGRHEQFF. V and J are TRBV2 and TRBJ2-1; D remains ambiguous. There are 14 residues in the CDR3. CDR1 is SNHLY and CDR2 is FYNNEI in the germline V gene. Trimming left V 3 bases short and J 8 bases short, with 14 bases between.

This clonotype was picked up many times. V is TRBV10-3 and J is TRBJ1-5, with TRBD1 identical over 9 bases. The CDR3 is made up of 14 amino acids. In germline, CDR1 is ENHRY, CDR2 SYGVKD. V lost 10 bases to trimming and J lost 10 bases; unmatched junction nucleotides: 14. In DNA, the CDR3 is TGTGCCACCCAGGGACAGGGTAGTTTGGCACCCCAGCATTTT. It encodes CATQGQGSLAPQHF.

This clonotype has a handful of counts. The conserved phenylalanine or tryptophan normally closing the CDR3 is absent here, so this likely arose from a read error. The V and J genes are TRBV5-1 and TRBJ2-7; 9 bases line up with TRBD2. Losses at the gene ends were 4 bases for V and 2 bases for J; bases not matched to a gene: 10. The CDR3 contains 16 residues. Per germline, CDR1 SGHRS and CDR2 YFSETQ. Written as DNA, the CDR3 is TGCGCCAGCAGCGCCTACTCGGGACTAGCTGCCTACGAGCAGTACCTC. Its protein product is CASSAYSGLAAYEQYL.

This clonotype was counted many times. J is TRBJ2-1 and V is TRBV20-1, with 14 bases fitting TRBD2. Losses at the gene ends were 0 bases for V and 2 bases for J; bases not matched to a gene: 3. Germline-derived CDR1 and CDR2 are DFQATT and SNEGSKA (reference sequence). The CDR3 is made up of 17 amino acids. The CDR3, as DNA: TGCAGTGCTAGAGATCTGACTAGCGGGAGGGCCTACAATGAGCAGTTCTTC. Its translation is CSARDLTSGRAYNEQFF.

This clonotype was seen many times. The chain recombines TRBV5-4 with TRBJ1-2; D gene unclear. The CDR3 covers 14 residues. The V gene lost 0 bases and the J gene lost 4 bases, with 10 bases spanning the gap. From germline, CDR1 is SGHNT and CDR2 YYREEE (reference sequence). The CDR3, as DNA: TGTGCCAGCAGCTTGGCCAACAGCCTCTATGGCTACACCTTC. Encoded protein: CASSLANSLYGYTF.

This clonotype was observed a single time. This chain uses TRBV5-1 with TRBJ1-2; D remains unclear. This CDR3 region has 15 residues. Trimming took 2 bases from V and 5 from J, leaving 16 bases between them. Germline V gives CDR1 SGHRS, CDR2 YFSETQ. CDR3 protein: CASSFLERELYGYTF. The CDR3 region has the DNA TGCGCCAGCAGCTTCCTCGAGAGGGAACTATATGGCTACACCTTC.

This clonotype has ten or more counts. J is TRBJ2-7 and V is TRBV20-1; D is undetermined. Germline values: CDR1 DFQATT, CDR2 SNEGSKA (reference sequence). Trimming shortened V by 3 bases and J by 2 bases, and 11 bases separated the two germline ends. The CDR3 sequence is 13 residues long. CDR3 amino acids: CSASNVHAYEQYF. The CDR3 region has the DNA TGCAGTGCTAGTAACGTCCACGCCTACGAGCAGTACTTC.

A word on this clonotype: This may stem from a read error, because a much larger clone lies one nucleotide away. This chain connects TRBV5-4 to TRBJ1-4; no clear D. Looked up from germline, CDR1 is SGHNT and CDR2 is YYREEE (reference sequence). This CDR3 region has 12 residues. The CDR3 bases are TGTGCCGGCAGCTTCGGCAGTGAAAAACTGTTTTTT. Translating it yields CAGSFGSEKLFF.

About this clonotype itself: Possible read error: a much larger clone is one base away. The genes are TRBV5-5 and TRBJ2-5, with TRBD1 as a possible D gene (6 bases). Germline V gene sequence: CDR1 SGHKS, CDR2 YYEKEE (reference sequence). The CDR3 covers 17 residues. Trimming left V 0 bases short and J 1 base short, with 16 bases between. The CDR3 DNA follows: TGTGCCAGCAGCTTGGTACGGGCAGGGGCTGGCCAAGAGACCCAGTACTTC. Its translation is CASSLVRAGAGQETQYF.

A few counts support this clonotype. The genes are TRBV18 and TRBJ1-4; a weak D match, TRBD1 (6 bases). V gave up 1 base and J gave up 8 bases, with 14 bases separating them. Germline V lookup: CDR1 KGHSH, CDR2 LQKENI. This CDR3 has 15 amino acids. The CDR3 nucleotides are TGTGCCAGCTCACCACGCGCAGGGGAGGGGGAAAAACTGTTTTTT. Protein sequence: CASSPRAGEGEKLFF.

This clonotype has at least ten counts. V gene TRBV7-2 combines with J gene TRBJ2-3; tentatively, D is TRBD2 (6 bases). Trimming removed 1 base at V and 1 base at J, with 12 bases between. This CDR3 is built from 16 residues. Germline CDR1 and CDR2: SGHTA and FQGNSA. This CDR3 is CASSLEGRIRTDTQYF. DNA for the CDR3: TGTGCCAGCAGCTTAGAGGGGAGGATCCGCACAGATACGCAGTATTTT.

This clonotype was seen at least ten times. The chain uses TRBV5-1 and TRBJ1-6; 11 nucleotides align to TRBD1. The germline V gene has CDR1 SGHRS and CDR2 YFSETQ. The CDR3 covers 14 residues. The V gene end was trimmed by 4 bases and the J gene end by 9 bases; junction bases not matched to a gene: 3. CDR3: CASSDGTGGSPLHF. The CDR3 DNA follows: TGCGCCAGCAGCGACGGGACAGGGGGTTCACCCCTCCACTTT.